Given below is one T cell receptor beta chain in context. This entry is derived from a study of T cells in localized non-small cell lung cancer. The CDR3 length is 13 residues. Per the germline V gene, CDR1 is LNHDA and CDR2 is SQIVND (reference sequence). Using immunoSEQ multiplex PCR, the repertoire was profiled, and TCRdb retains in-frame clones only, with some absent. The table shows about 52,000 clones, with approximately 86% occurring only once. This clonotype was sampled from a female donor with stage II lung adenocarcinoma. The rearrangement joins TRBV19 to TRBJ2-7, with a possible D match to TRBD2 (6 bases). The sequenced sample was PBMCs, obtained before any cancer treatment. This CDR3 reads CAASRGVSYEQYF. The CDR3 coding sequence is TGTGCTGCCTCTCGCGGGGTCTCCTACGAGCAGTACTTC.